The 24 T cell receptor beta chains below were found in one sample sequenced in a study of T cell responses to AZD1222 COVID-19 vaccine. Profiling relied on immunoSEQ multiplex PCR, and the TCRdb table lists in-frame clones only, not all of them. The data show about 160,000 clones, 94% seen once. The sample here was peripheral blood, taken on day 0 of AZD1222 vaccination. All receptors come from an adult in good health.

This chain uses TRBV3-1 (or the pseudogene TRBV3-2) with TRBJ2-2, with D unclear. The CDR3 loop spans 14 amino acids. The V end lost 0 bases, the J end lost 4 bases, and 6 bases lay between the germline ends. The germline gives CDR1 LGHDT, CDR2 YNNKEL (reference sequence). CDR3 loop: CASSQEWRTGELFF. The CDR3 DNA sequence: TGTGCCAGCAGCCAAGAATGGCGCACCGGGGAGCTGTTTTTT.

The chain carries TRBV6-5 and TRBJ1-2; tentative D call: TRBD1 (6 bases). The CDR3 runs to 14 residues. The germline V gene has CDR1 MNHEY and CDR2 SVGAGI. With 0 bases removed from V and 7 bases from J, the gap between germline ends came to 12 bases. The CDR3 nucleotides read TGTGCCAGCAGTTACTCGGGAACAGGGCTTGGCTACACCTTC. It encodes CASSYSGTGLGYTF.

This clone has just a few counts. The rearrangement uses TRBV18 and TRBJ1-1; the match to TRBD1 covers 9 bases. The CDR3 has 14 residues. V was clipped by 4 bases and J by 6 bases; unmatched bases: 6. CDR1 and CDR2 from the germline V gene are KGHSH and LQKENI. The CDR3 here is CASSLDRGRAEAFF. The CDR3 DNA sequence: TGTGCCAGCTCACTGGACAGGGGAAGGGCTGAAGCTTTCTTT.

The CDR3 nucleotides read TGTGCCAGCAGCCAAGTCAGCGGGGGGGCATCTTACGGGGAGCTGTTTTTT. Protein product: CASSQVSGGASYGELFF. The genes are TRBV3-1 (or the pseudogene TRBV3-2) and TRBJ2-2, with 10 bases fitting TRBD2. Per germline, CDR1 LGHDT and CDR2 YNNKEL (reference sequence). This CDR3 contains 17 residues. With V trimmed by 1 base and J by 7 bases, 9 bases remained unmatched.

The V call is TRBV6-5, the J call TRBJ2-1; weak D call: TRBD2 (5 bases). Per the germline V gene, CDR1 is MNHEY and CDR2 is SVGAGI. V gave up 0 bases and J gave up 4 bases, with 10 bases separating them. CDR3 size: 15 residues. The CDR3 DNA sequence: TGTGCCAGCAGTTACTCTAGAGAGGGATACAATGAGCAGTTCTTC. It is translated as CASSYSREGYNEQFF.

The gene calls are TRBV7-9 and TRBJ2-3, with D possibly matching TRBD2 (6 bases). Trimming took 5 bases from V and 1 from J, leaving 16 bases between them. Germline CDR1 SEHNR, CDR2 FQNEAQ (reference sequence). The CDR3 extends over 16 amino acids. The CDR3 nucleotides read TGTGCCAGCAGCCCGGGGCATTGGGAGGGCACAGATACGCAGTATTTT. This codes for CASSPGHWEGTDTQYF.

The chain links TRBV20-1 to TRBJ1-2; D is perhaps TRBD1 (5 bases). The germline V gene encodes CDR1 DFQATT and CDR2 SNEGSKA (reference sequence). This CDR3 contains 10 residues. The V end lost 6 bases, the J end lost 4 bases, and 6 bases lay between the germline ends. The CDR3 reads CSAQGYGYTF. Written as DNA, the CDR3 is TGCAGTGCCCAGGGCTATGGCTACACCTTC.

This chain links TRBV6-5 with TRBJ2-1, with a tentative D call TRBD2 (6 bases). Germline values: CDR1 MNHEY, CDR2 SVGAGI. This CDR3 has 15 residues. Trimming shortened V by 6 bases and J by 4 bases, and 16 bases separated the two germline ends. DNA for the CDR3: TGTGCCAGCAGCTATCGGGGGTGGGCTTACAATGAGCAGTTCTTC. It specifies CASSYRGWAYNEQFF.

The chain couples TRBV25-1 to TRBJ1-6, with 9 nucleotides matching TRBD1. V shed 2 bases, J shed 7 bases, and the junction held 3 bases outside the gene matches. Germline lookup yields CDR1 MGHDK and CDR2 SYGVNS. This CDR3 comprises 15 residues. DNA of the CDR3: TGTGCCAGCAGTGAAGACAGGGGGTGGAATTCACCCCTCCACTTT. This gives the protein CASSEDRGWNSPLHF.

V and J are TRBV5-1 and TRBJ1-2; D is uncertain. The CDR3 is 14 amino acids. Germline V gene lookup returns CDR1 SGHRS and CDR2 YFSETQ. V was clipped by 0 bases and J by 2 bases, with 8 bases between them. CDR3 DNA sequence: TGCGCCAGCAGCTTGGGACCGGGGAACTATGGCTACACCTTC. Translated: CASSLGPGNYGYTF.

The chain combines TRBV6-2 or TRBV6-3 with TRBJ1-1; TRBD1 aligns across 10 bases. The CDR3 totals 12 residues. V dropped 6 bases and J dropped 7; count of bases not matched to a gene: 2. The germline V gene has CDR1 MNHEY and CDR2 SVGEGT. The CDR3 reads CASSRTGGEAFF. Written as DNA, the CDR3 is TGTGCCAGCAGCCGGACAGGGGGTGAAGCTTTCTTT.

V is TRBV10-3 and J is TRBJ1-4; D unclear. CDR3 length equals 13 residues. V gave up 6 bases and J gave up 12 bases, with 17 bases separating them. Germline values: CDR1 ENHRY, CDR2 SYGVKD. The chain's CDR3 is CAIRPGEGQELFF. The CDR3 DNA reads TGTGCCATCAGGCCCGGAGAGGGCCAGGAACTGTTTTTT.

This chain uses TRBV7-3 with TRBJ2-2, with D uncertain. The CDR3 length is 14 residues. Trimming took off 4 bases at V and 0 bases at J, with 6 bases between the two ends. CDR1 and CDR2 (germline): SGHTA, FQGTGA. Here the CDR3 DNA reads TGTGCCAGCAGCTCTCACTCGAACACCGGGGAGCTGTTTTTT. Amino acid sequence: CASSSHSNTGELFF. Complete variable domain (other parts from reference TRBV7-3 and TRBJ2-2): GAGVSQTPSNKVTEKGKYVELRCDPISGHTALYWYRQSLGQGPEFLIYFQGTGAADDSGLPNDRFFAVRPEGSVSTLKIQRTERGDSAVYLCASSSHSNTGELFFGEGSRLTVL.

The rearrangement uses TRBV7-9 and TRBJ2-3; the D gene is possibly TRBD2 (6 bases). Trimming cost V 4 bases and J 3 bases, with 8 bases left between them. The CDR3 extends over 13 amino acids. Germline values: CDR1 SEHNR, CDR2 FQNEAQ (reference sequence). CDR3 nucleotide sequence: TGTGCCAGCAGCTACCGGGAGACAGATACGCAGTATTTT. Amino acid sequence: CASSYRETDTQYF.

The chain combines TRBV7-8 with TRBJ1-4; D is unresolved. V was shortened by 3 bases and J by 4 bases, with 9 bases between the two germline ends. Germline values: CDR1 SGHVS, CDR2 FQNEAQ. This CDR3 has 14 residues. The CDR3 DNA reads TGTGCCAGCAGCTTCAGTCAGATTAATGAAAAACTGTTTTTT. Its protein product is CASSFSQINEKLFF. Complete variable domain (other parts from reference TRBV7-8 and TRBJ1-4): GAGVSQSPRYKVAKRGQDVALRCDPISGHVSLFWYQQALGQGPEFLTYFQNEAQLDKSGLPSDRFFAERPEGSVSTLKIQRTQQEDSAVYLCASSFSQINEKLFFGSGTQLSVL.

The chain is built from TRBV19 and TRBJ1-2; 9 nucleotides line up with TRBD1. From germline, CDR1 is LNHDA and CDR2 SQIVND (reference sequence). With 7 bases clipped from V and 7 bases from J, the junction kept 7 bases outside the gene matches. CDR3 length equals 13 residues. CDR3 coding DNA: TGTGCCAGTACCAGGGACAGGGTTTCTGGCTACACCTTC. Its protein is CASTRDRVSGYTF.

The chain has TRBV11-2 and TRBJ2-3; D is possibly TRBD2 (6 bases). Germline CDR1 is SGHAT and CDR2 is FQNNGV. V was trimmed by 5 bases and J by 4 bases, leaving 22 bases between them. The CDR3 extends over 17 amino acids. CDR3 sequence: CASSLYTGTRKPDTQYF. DNA for the CDR3: TGTGCCAGCAGCCTATATACCGGGACTCGAAAGCCAGATACGCAGTATTTT.

V usage is TRBV5-8 and J usage is TRBJ1-1, with unresolved D. The CDR3 runs to 15 residues. The germline V and J ends were trimmed by 4 bases and 0 bases, with 13 bases remaining between them. Per the germline V gene, CDR1 is SGHTS and CDR2 is YDEGEE. The CDR3 is CASSLRTVLNTEAFF. In nucleotides, the CDR3 is TGTGCCAGCAGCCTCCGGACGGTACTGAACACTGAAGCTTTCTTT. Complete variable domain (other parts from reference TRBV5-8 and TRBJ1-1): EAGVTQSPTHLIKTRGQQATLRCSPISGHTSVYWYQQALGLGLQFLLWYDEGEERNRGNFPPRFSGRQFPNYSSELNVNALELEDSALYLCASSLRTVLNTEAFFGQGTRLTVV.

V is TRBV7-6 and J is TRBJ2-1, with 7 bases matching TRBD2. CDR1 and CDR2 (germline): SGHVS, FNYEAQ. The V gene end was trimmed by 4 bases and the J gene end by 7 bases; junction bases not matched to a gene: 10. The CDR3 loop spans 15 amino acids. The CDR3 bases are TGTGCCAGCAGCTCCGTAGCGGGTAAATCTAATGAGCAGTTCTTC. Encoded protein: CASSSVAGKSNEQFF.

This clone has only one observation. Here the CDR3 reads CASSLQRGVDNEQFF. In DNA form, the CDR3 reads TGCGCCAGCAGCCTACAGCGGGGGGTCGACAATGAGCAGTTCTTC. The rearrangement links TRBV5-1 to TRBJ2-1, with TRBD2 matching 9 bases. J was trimmed by 5 bases and V by 4 bases; bases with no gene match: 7. There are 15 residues in the CDR3. Germline CDR1 is SGHRS and CDR2 is YFSETQ.

The chain has TRBV28 and TRBJ1-4; the D gene is possibly TRBD1 (6 bases). Germline V gene data show CDR1 as MDHEN and CDR2 as SYDVKM. The CDR3 consists of 14 residues. V was trimmed by 6 bases and J by 15 bases, leaving 23 bases between them. In DNA, the CDR3 is TGTGCCAGCAGAGAAGGGGGACTTAGGGGCAACGTGTTTTTT. It codes for CASREGGLRGNVFF.

The V gene is TRBV19, the J gene TRBJ1-2, with D uncertain. The CDR3 has 15 residues. Trimming removed 3 bases from V and 7 bases from J, with 18 bases in between. The V gene's germline CDR1 is LNHDA and CDR2 SQIVND (reference sequence). For the CDR3, the DNA is TGTGCCAGTAGTATCCGTCGCCGCCAGTTGCGTGGCTACACCTTC. Protein product: CASSIRRRQLRGYTF.

This chain uses TRBV24-1 with TRBJ1-2; D unclear. The V and J ends lost 3 bases and 8 bases respectively, with 12 bases between them. CDR3 length: 13 amino acids. From germline, CDR1 is KGHDR and CDR2 SFDVKD. The chain's CDR3 is CATSDREGKGYTF. The CDR3 nucleotides read TGTGCCACCAGTGATCGAGAGGGCAAAGGCTACACCTTC.

The chain is built from TRBV7-9 and TRBJ2-1, with D possibly TRBD2 on 5 matching bases. This CDR3 spans 13 amino acids. The V and J ends lost 7 bases and 9 bases respectively, with 16 bases between them. From germline, CDR1 is SEHNR and CDR2 FQNEAQ (reference sequence). The CDR3 sequence is CASTPTSGFEQFF. The CDR3 DNA reads TGTGCCAGCACCCCAACGTCGGGGTTTGAGCAGTTCTTC.